This is a list of T cell receptor beta chains from one sample in a study of cytomegalovirus exposure and HLA in healthy donors. Repertoires were generated with immunoSEQ multiplex PCR, while TCRdb's copy carries only in-frame clones and drops some. The sample lists over 150,000 clones; around 67% were seen once. The sequenced material came from PBMCs. The receptors originated from a woman aged 25 to 45 in good health and CMV-seropositive. Both conserved end residues are part of each CDR3.

>TRBV13
CASSLGLAGGSYNEQFF
>TRBV6-5
CASSSLVSGNTIYF
>TRBV15
CATSRAGGSTDTQYF
>TRBV6-5
CASSFQGARYEQYF
>TRBV6-6
CASSSSYSYEQYF
>TRBV18
CASSPNRVQDTEAFF
>TRBV28
CASTLGSLPSQQYF
>TRBV7-9
CASSSTGLVTDTQYF
>TRBV5-1
CASSPPELAGDRSYNEQFF
>TRBV28
CASSRTSGRATYNEQFF
>TRBV29-1
CSVTRDSNYGYTF
>TRBV28
CASRRSSPNNEQFF
>TRBV10-2
CASSVAGAWDEQFF
>TRBV18
CASSLPGTGEKLFF
>TRBV4-2
CASSQGGGSAYNEQFF
>TRBV5-1
CASSLAPGVEAFF
>TRBV6-4
CASSDSGLITDTQYF
>TRBV5-4
CASNYGGTNTEAFF
>TRBV29-1
CSVGSGDEQYF
>TRBV5-1
CASSLVGSGLLQETQYF
>TRBV7-2
CASSYSGERYRYNEQFF
>TRBV12-5
CASGLFPPLTGLTEAFF
>TRBV6-4
CASSDETGGNEQFF
>TRBV5-6
CASSLYSLNSNQPQHF